The next 8 T cell receptor beta chains were all read from a single sample in a study of cytomegalovirus exposure and HLA in healthy donors. Produced via immunoSEQ multiplex PCR; TCRdb's table is partial and in-frame only. The table shows 150,000 or so clones, with approximately 92% occurring only once. The sequencing input was PBMCs. The source of these receptors is a young woman in good health and CMV-seronegative.

A word on this clone: Other DNA sequences in the same sample also yield this CDR3. The chain recombines TRBV25-1 with TRBJ2-7, with 9 bases lining up with TRBD1. This CDR3 region has 14 residues. Per germline, CDR1 MGHDK and CDR2 SYGVNS. Unmatched junction bases numbered 6, after V lost 5 bases and J lost 4 bases. CDR3 in amino acids: CASSYPGQGYEQYF. The CDR3 coding sequence is TGTGCCAGCAGTTATCCGGGACAGGGATACGAGCAGTACTTC.

The chain joins TRBV9 to TRBJ1-1, with 8 bases lining up with TRBD1. Germline lookup yields CDR1 SGDLS and CDR2 YYNGEE. The J segment lost 3 bases and the V segment lost 6 bases, leaving 10 bases of the junction unmatched. The CDR3 is made up of 15 amino acids. The CDR3 nucleotides are TGTGCCAGCAAAGGGACAGGAGGTTTTGACACTGAAGCTTTCTTT. As protein: CASKGTGGFDTEAFF. Looking up the rest from reference TRBV9 and TRBJ1-1 gives the full variable domain: DSGVTQTPKHLITATGQRVTLRCSPRSGDLSVYWYQQSLDQGLQFLIQYYNGEERAKGNILERFSAQQFPDLHSELNLSSLELGDSALYFCASKGTGGFDTEAFFGQGTRLTVV.

The chain carries TRBV2 and TRBJ2-5, with D hard to call. CDR1 SNHLY and CDR2 FYNNEI come from the germline V gene. CDR3 length: 14 amino acids. Trimming pared 5 bases from V and 0 bases from J, leaving 10 bases between. The CDR3 DNA sequence: TGTGCCAGCAGTCCTGACACCCACCAAGAGACCCAGTACTTC. Translation: CASSPDTHQETQYF.

V is TRBV5-1 and J is TRBJ1-2; TRBD1 matches 9 bases. Germline-derived CDR1 and CDR2 are SGHRS and YFSETQ. This CDR3 comprises 13 residues. Trimming took 4 bases from V and 7 from J; bases not matched to a gene: 5. DNA for the CDR3: TGCGCCAGCAGCCAAGGACAGGGGAGTGGCTACACCTTC. Encoded protein: CASSQGQGSGYTF.

The chain joins TRBV5-6 to TRBJ2-7, with TRBD2 identical over 9 bases. J lost 4 bases, V lost 5 bases, and 22 bases had no gene match. The CDR3 loop spans 19 amino acids. Germline V gene data show CDR1 as SGHDT and CDR2 as YYEEEE. DNA for the CDR3: TGTGCCAGCAGAGGAGTGGATTCATTGAATGCGGGGGGGCCTTACGAGCAGTACTTC. Amino acids: CASRGVDSLNAGGPYEQYF.

The chain has TRBV10-2 and TRBJ1-1; D possibly corresponds to TRBD1 (6 bases). This CDR3 spans 12 amino acids. Germline CDR1 WSHSY, CDR2 SAAADI. Trimming took 8 bases from V and 3 from J, leaving 10 bases between them. CDR3 region: CASSWGHTEAFF. CDR3 sequence (DNA): TGCGCCAGCTCCTGGGGGCACACTGAAGCTTTCTTT.

This chain joins TRBV6-6 and TRBJ2-7; perhaps TRBD1 as D (5 bases). The V gene's germline CDR1 is MNHNY and CDR2 SVGAGI (reference sequence). CDR3 size: 15 residues. Trimming cost V 0 bases and J 3 bases, with 12 bases left between them. The CDR3 protein is CASSYSGQIDYEQYF. The CDR3 coding sequence is TGTGCCAGCAGTTACTCGGGGCAGATAGACTACGAGCAGTACTTC.

In nucleotides, the CDR3 is TGCAGCGTCGGGACAGGGGAAAGCGAGCAGTACTTC. It is translated as CSVGTGESEQYF. This chain uses TRBV29-1 with TRBJ2-7; 10 bases line up with TRBD1. Germline CDR1 reads SQVTM; CDR2 reads ANQGSEA. The CDR3 has 12 residues. The junction had 5 bases not matched to a gene; V was cut back by 6 bases and J by 6 bases.